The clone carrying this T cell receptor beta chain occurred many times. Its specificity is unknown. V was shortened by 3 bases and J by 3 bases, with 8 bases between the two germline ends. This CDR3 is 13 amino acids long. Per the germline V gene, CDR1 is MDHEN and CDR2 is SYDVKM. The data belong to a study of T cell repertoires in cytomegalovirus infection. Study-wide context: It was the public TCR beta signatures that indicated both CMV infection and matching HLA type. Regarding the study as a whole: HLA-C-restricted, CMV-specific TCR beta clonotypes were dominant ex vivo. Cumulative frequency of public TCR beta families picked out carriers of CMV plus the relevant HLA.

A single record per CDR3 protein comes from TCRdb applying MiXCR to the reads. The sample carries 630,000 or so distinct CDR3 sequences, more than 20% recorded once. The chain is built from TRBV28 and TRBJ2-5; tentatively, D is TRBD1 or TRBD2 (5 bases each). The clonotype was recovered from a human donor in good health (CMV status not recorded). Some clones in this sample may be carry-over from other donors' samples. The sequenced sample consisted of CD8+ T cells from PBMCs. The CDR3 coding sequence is TGTGCCAGCAGTTTGGGACGGAAAGAGACCCAGTACTTC. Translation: CASSLGRKETQYF.